A selection of T cell receptor beta chains follows, all from one sample in a study of blood T cell repertoires in COVID-19. The data were produced by immunoSEQ multiplex PCR, yet TCRdb's version contains in-frame clones alone and is incomplete. The repertoire holds around 70,000 clones, with roughly nine tenths as singletons. Sequenced: peripheral blood. The receptors were sampled from a human donor in a cohort sampled during active COVID-19. Both conserved end residues are part of each CDR3. Fields, in order: V gene, clone size, J gene, D gene, CDR3 length, CDR3 DNA, CDR3 protein. A D gene is named only where the DNA matches it firmly. Clone size is shown for a subset of rows, as once, few, many or a class of expanded clone.

TRBV6-5	-	TRBJ2-7	TRBD1	14	TGTGCCAGCAGCTACGAGACTGACAGGGACGAGCAGTACTTC	CASSYETDRDEQYF
TRBV13	-	TRBJ1-1	-	13	TGTGCCAGCAGCCCGGGACAAAACACTGAAGCTTTCTTT	CASSPGQNTEAFF
TRBV5-8	-	TRBJ1-5	-	13	TGTGCCAAGGGGAGGGCGGTTTGTCAGCCCCAGCATTTT	CAKGRAVCQPQHF
TRBV28	-	TRBJ1-2	-	14	TGTGCCAGCAGTAAGCTCAGGAAACCCTATGGCTACACCTTC	CASSKLRKPYGYTF
TRBV3-1/TRBV3-2	once	TRBJ1-6	TRBD1	15	TGTGCCAGCAGCCAACGGGACAGGAAGGATTCACCCCTCCACTTT	CASSQRDRKDSPLHF
TRBV6-5	-	TRBJ2-7	TRBD1	14	TGTGCCAGCAGTTACACAGGGGGCTCCTACGAGCAGTACTTC	CASSYTGGSYEQYF
TRBV4-2	-	TRBJ1-4	TRBD1	18	TGTGCCAGCAGCCTCGGACCCGGACAGGGGGCAGCTAATGAAAAACTGTTTTTT	CASSLGPGQGAANEKLFF
TRBV7-3	-	TRBJ2-3	TRBD2	15	TGTGCCAGCAGCTTAAACGGGGGGAACACAGATACGCAGTATTTT	CASSLNGGNTDTQYF
TRBV11-2	-	TRBJ2-4	TRBD2	15	TGTGCCAGCAGCTTATTAGCGGGAGTATTTGACATTCAGTACTTC	CASSLLAGVFDIQYF
TRBV3-1/TRBV3-2	-	TRBJ2-5	TRBD2	18	TGTGCCAGCAGCCAAGGCGTGAGCCGGGGGGGGCCTCAAGAGACCCAGTACTTC	CASSQGVSRGGPQETQYF
TRBV6-5	-	TRBJ1-1	-	14	TGTGCCAGCAGGAAACAGGTTTTCGGGACTGAAGCTTTCTTT	CASRKQVFGTEAFF
TRBV19	-	TRBJ1-3	TRBD1	17	TGTGCCAGTAGTACCTCGGACAGGGCGGTGGCTGGAAACACCATATATTTT	CASSTSDRAVAGNTIYF
TRBV7-2	-	TRBJ2-7	TRBD1	15	TGTGCCAGCAGATTGGGACAGGGGGCTTCCTACGAGCAGTACTTC	CASRLGQGASYEQYF
TRBV6-5	-	TRBJ2-3	-	14	TGTGCCAGCATCCAGGCGGGAAGCACAGATACGCAGTATTTT	CASIQAGSTDTQYF
TRBV7-8	-	TRBJ2-2	-	14	TGTGCCAGCAGCGCCAGGGGGAACACCGGGGAGCTGTTTTTT	CASSARGNTGELFF
TRBV4-2	-	TRBJ2-1	-	15	TGTGCCAGCAGCCAAGAAATGGGCGAATACAATGAGCAGTTCTTC	CASSQEMGEYNEQFF
TRBV7-2	-	TRBJ1-1	-	14	TGTGCCAGCAGCTTAGGGGGGGGGAACACTGAAGCTTTCTTT	CASSLGGGNTEAFF
TRBV30	once	TRBJ1-2	-	11	TGTGCCTGGAGTCACGGGGGGGGCTACACCTTC	CAWSHGGGYTF
TRBV4-1	-	TRBJ1-6	TRBD1	15	TGCGCCAGCAGCCAAGAAGGGACAGGGAGATCACCCCTCCACTTT	CASSQEGTGRSPLHF
TRBV24-1	-	TRBJ1-2	TRBD1	16	TGTGCCACCAGTGATCTCGGGACAGGGGTGCCATATGGCTACACCTTC	CATSDLGTGVPYGYTF
TRBV4-3	-	TRBJ1-5	-	14	TGCGCCAGCAGCCAAGATAGGGGGAATCAGCCCCAGCATTTT	CASSQDRGNQPQHF
TRBV13	-	TRBJ2-6	TRBD1	19	TGTGCCAGCAGCTCCAGTATCTTTCGACAGGGCCCTGGGGCCAACGTCCTGACTTTC	CASSSSIFRQGPGANVLTF
TRBV6-5	medium-sized	TRBJ2-7	-	14	TGTGCCAGCACTCTAACCGCGGACAGACACGAGCAGTACTTC	CASTLTADRHEQYF
TRBV7-2	-	TRBJ1-2	-	15	TGTGCCAGCAGCTTAGAAGGAGGACAGATCTATGGCTACACCTTC	CASSLEGGQIYGYTF
TRBV11-1	-	TRBJ2-5	-	15	TGTGCCAGCAGCCCTGGCGGTTACCCTCAAGAGACCCAGTACTTC	CASSPGGYPQETQYF
TRBV5-6	-	TRBJ2-3	-	14	TGTGCCAGCAGGTTGCGGGGATACACAGATACGCAGTATTTT	CASRLRGYTDTQYF
TRBV4-3	-	TRBJ2-3	TRBD2	16	TGCGCCAGCAGCCAAGACTGGCGGGGGAACACAGATACGCAGTATTTT	CASSQDWRGNTDTQYF
TRBV5-6	once	TRBJ2-7	-	13	TGTGCCAGCAGCTTTGTGGGTAGCGACGAGCAGTACTTC	CASSFVGSDEQYF
TRBV6-6	-	TRBJ2-7	TRBD1	15	TGTGCCAGCAGTACTGGGACAGCCCTCTCCTACGAGCAGTACTTC	CASSTGTALSYEQYF
TRBV24-1	-	TRBJ2-1	TRBD2	16	TGTGCCACCAGTGCCGCGGGGGGGGGAGGTAAAAATGAGCAGTTCTTC	CATSAAGGGGKNEQFF
TRBV20-1	-	TRBJ1-1	-	14	TGCAGTGCTAGTCCCCCGAACTTGAACACTGAAGCTTTCTTT	CSASPPNLNTEAFF
TRBV4-2	-	TRBJ2-5	-	16	TGTGCCAGCAGCCAAGAAAGGCGGAGCCCCCAAGAGACCCAGTACTTC	CASSQERRSPQETQYF
TRBV5-4	-	TRBJ2-3	-	13	TGTGCCAGCAGCTTGAGCTCCGCAGATACGCAGTATTTT	CASSLSSADTQYF
TRBV19	-	TRBJ1-1	TRBD1	15	TGTGCCAGTAGTATAGAAGAGGGGGCGGCCACTGAAGCTTTCTTT	CASSIEEGAATEAFF
TRBV15	-	TRBJ1-5	TRBD1	14	TGTGCCACCAGGGGACAGGCGTGGGATCAGCCCCAGCATTTT	CATRGQAWDQPQHF
TRBV19	-	TRBJ1-4	-	15	TGTGCCAGTAGTGTCTCGACAGCAACTAATGAAAAACTGTTTTTT	CASSVSTATNEKLFF
TRBV5-4	-	TRBJ2-3	-	14	TGTGCCAGCAGCTTGAAGGGGGTTGGAGATACGCAGTATTTT	CASSLKGVGDTQYF